Shown below are 32 T cell receptor beta chains from a single sample sequenced in a study of shared clonotypes between healthy human individuals. Assay: immunoSEQ multiplex PCR; the TCRdb copy retains only in-frame clones and omits some. The profile shows some 1 million clones, 65% to 75% of them singletons. The source material was memory CD4+ T cells sorted from blood. The subset: CD45RA-negative fraction. The receptors shown here come from a man younger than 35 in good health.

CDR3: CASSLEGGGNSPLHF. The DNA for the CDR3 is TGTGCCAGCAGCTTGGAAGGCGGCGGTAATTCACCCCTCCACTTT. The chain uses TRBV5-4 and TRBJ1-6; D is uncertain. CDR3 length equals 15 residues. Trimming left V 0 bases short and J 6 bases short, with 10 bases between. CDR1 is SGHNT and CDR2 is YYREEE in the germline V gene (reference sequence).

The rearrangement links TRBV27 to TRBJ1-4; TRBD1 might be the D (5 bases). V lost 2 bases to trimming and J lost 3 bases, with 16 bases between them. Germline V lookup: CDR1 MNHEY, CDR2 SMNVEV (reference sequence). The CDR3 contains 17 residues. CDR3 residues: CASSLGGQGTANEKLFF. The CDR3 region has the DNA TGTGCCAGCAGTTTAGGGGGTCAGGGTACTGCTAATGAAAAACTGTTTTTT.

V usage is TRBV15 and J usage is TRBJ2-5; D perhaps matches TRBD2 (6 bases). Germline CDR1 LNHNV, CDR2 YYDKDF (reference sequence). The CDR3 spans 13 residues. V lost 3 bases and J 7 bases, leaving 12 bases between the germline ends. CDR3 sequence (DNA): TGTGCCACCAGCAGGGGAGGCGAGGGGACCCAGTACTTC. Its protein product is CATSRGGEGTQYF.

This rearrangement joins TRBV18 to TRBJ2-2; a possible D gene is TRBD1 (5 bases). The CDR3 totals 18 residues. V was shortened by 2 bases and J by 5 bases, with 21 bases between the two germline ends. Germline V gives CDR1 KGHSH, CDR2 LQKENI. The CDR3 nucleotides are TGTGCCAGCTCACCAGGAGACAAGCGCAGGGAAGAAACCGGGGAGCTGTTTTTT. Encoded protein: CASSPGDKRREETGELFF.

This clone turned up a few times. The chain carries TRBV10-3 and TRBJ2-5; 9 positions agree with TRBD2. Looked up from germline, CDR1 is ENHRY and CDR2 is SYGVKD. The CDR3 is 16 residues long. V lost 3 bases, J lost 4 bases, and 9 bases stayed unmatched. This CDR3 is CAISDGGGAIGETQYF. CDR3 nucleotides: TGTGCCATCAGTGATGGCGGGGGGGCTATCGGAGAGACCCAGTACTTC.

Comment on this clone: This specimen includes other DNA sequences encoding the same CDR3. The chain employs TRBV9 and TRBJ1-3; 7 bases line up with TRBD1. CDR3 length: 15 amino acids. V shed 0 bases and J 2 bases; nucleotides not matched to a gene: 2. The germline CDR1 and CDR2 sequences are SGDLS and YYNGEE. CDR3 in amino acids: CASSVGGTAGNTIYF. DNA for the CDR3: TGTGCCAGCAGCGTAGGGGGGACAGCTGGAAACACCATATATTTT. The entire variable domain, with the rest obtained from reference TRBV9 and TRBJ1-3, is as follows: DSGVTQTPKHLITATGQRVTLRCSPRSGDLSVYWYQQSLDQGLQFLIQYYNGEERAKGNILERFSAQQFPDLHSELNLSSLELGDSALYFCASSVGGTAGNTIYFGEGSWLTVV.

This chain joins TRBV6-6 and TRBJ2-1; 8 bases are shared with TRBD1. Germline V gene lookup returns CDR1 MNHNY and CDR2 SVGAGI (reference sequence). The CDR3 has 15 amino acids. J lost 7 bases, V lost 6 bases, and 11 bases had no gene match. CDR3 protein: CASSPPRGRGNEQFF. For the CDR3, the DNA is TGTGCCAGCAGCCCACCCAGGGGGCGAGGGAATGAGCAGTTCTTC.

Details on this clone: Other DNA sequences of this sample code for an identical CDR3. The chain couples TRBV9 to TRBJ1-6, with no clear D. Germline V CDR1 and CDR2: SGDLS, YYNGEE. There are 15 residues in the CDR3. V was shortened by 3 bases and J by 13 bases, with 20 bases between the two germline ends. This CDR3 is CASSAADRQLAPLHF. The DNA of the CDR3 is TGTGCCAGCAGCGCTGCCGACCGACAATTGGCGCCCCTCCACTTT.

A remark on this clone: The identical CDR3 is also encoded by other nucleotide sequences in the sample. The V gene is TRBV6-5, the J gene TRBJ2-7; D could derive from TRBD1 or TRBD2 (5 bases each). The CDR3 has 14 residues. Germline lookup yields CDR1 MNHEY and CDR2 SVGAGI. V lost 2 bases and J 0 bases, leaving 8 bases between the germline ends. CDR3 bases: TGTGCCAGCAGTTACGGGACGTCCTCCTACGAGCAGTACTTC. Residues: CASSYGTSSYEQYF.

The V call is TRBV6-5, the J call TRBJ2-7; tentative D call: TRBD2 (5 bases). Germline V gene data show CDR1 as MNHEY and CDR2 as SVGAGI. Trimming took off 6 bases at V and 3 bases at J, with 12 bases between the two ends. This CDR3 region has 13 residues. The CDR3, as DNA: TGTGCCAGCAGACCTAGCTTCCTCTACGAGCAGTACTTC. Protein sequence: CASRPSFLYEQYF.

The CDR3 DNA follows: TGTGCCAGCAGTGACCCCCTAGCGGGGGCCTTCACAGATACGCAGTATTTT. Protein sequence: CASSDPLAGAFTDTQYF. The chain has TRBV2 and TRBJ2-3, with 10 bases that match TRBD2. CDR1 SNHLY and CDR2 FYNNEI come from the germline V gene. CDR3 length: 17 residues. The V and J ends lost 3 bases and 2 bases, in that order; junction bases with no gene match: 8.

This clone came up once. This chain's CDR3 is CASSPTGTGSGANVLTF. The CDR3 DNA sequence: TGCGCCAGCAGCCCGACCGGGACAGGCTCTGGGGCCAACGTCCTGACTTTC. This rearrangement joins TRBV4-1 to TRBJ2-6; 8 bases line up with TRBD1. V shed 4 bases, J shed 0 bases, and the junction held 5 bases outside the gene matches. Germline V gives CDR1 MGHRA, CDR2 YSYEKL. The CDR3 covers 17 residues.

This rearrangement joins TRBV5-1 to TRBJ2-1; perhaps TRBD2 as D (6 bases). The germline CDR1 and CDR2 sequences are SGHRS and YFSETQ. Trimming left V 5 bases short and J 13 bases short, with 10 bases between. The CDR3 length is 10 residues. CDR3 nucleotides: TGCGCCAGCAGGGGGACTTCACAGTTCTTC. Its translation: CASRGTSQFF.

The chain recombines TRBV28 with TRBJ1-5, with D possibly matching TRBD1 (5 bases). Germline-derived CDR1 and CDR2 are MDHEN and SYDVKM. Between the trimmed V and J ends, which lost 5 bases and 2 bases, there was a span of 16 bases. This CDR3 contains 16 residues. The CDR3 nucleotides read TGTGCCAGCAGTCCCCACTCAGGGCAGGGCAATCAGCCCCAGCATTTT. Its protein is CASSPHSGQGNQPQHF.

Remarks on this clone: A read error is possible here, since a much larger clone lies one base away. Other DNA sequences in the same sample also yield this CDR3. The chain couples TRBV5-1 to TRBJ1-1; no clear D. The V and J ends lost 1 base and 0 bases respectively, with 7 bases between them. The length of the CDR3 is 14 residues. Germline values: CDR1 SGHRS, CDR2 YFSETQ. The CDR3 DNA follows: TGCGCCAGCAGCTTGTACGGGGTGAACACTGAAGCTTTCTTT. It is translated as CASSLYGVNTEAFF.

V and J are TRBV5-4 and TRBJ1-1; a weak D match, TRBD1 (5 bases). Germline values: CDR1 SGHNT, CDR2 YYREEE (reference sequence). There are 13 residues in the CDR3. Trimming removed 0 bases from V and 8 bases from J, with 11 bases in between. The CDR3 nucleotides read TGTGCCAGCAGCTTGGATGTCGGGGGAGAAGCTTTCTTT. The encoded protein is CASSLDVGGEAFF.

The rearrangement uses TRBV11-2 and TRBJ1-4, with TRBD1 identical over 7 bases. V was pared by 0 bases and J by 7 bases, with 5 bases of the junction left unmatched. CDR3 length: 15 residues. The germline V gene encodes CDR1 SGHAT and CDR2 FQNNGV. The CDR3 is CASSLEGRGGEKLFF. CDR3 in DNA: TGTGCCAGCAGCTTAGAGGGCAGGGGGGGTGAAAAACTGTTTTTT. The full variable domain, in which reference TRBV11-2 and TRBJ1-4 provide the parts outside the CDR3, is EAGVAQSPRYKIIEKRQSVAFWCNPISGHATLYWYQQILGQGPKLLIQFQNNGVVDDSQLPKDRFSAERLKGVDSTLKIQPAKLEDSAVYLCASSLEGRGGEKLFFGSGTQLSVL.

Comments on this clone: The sample contains more than one DNA sequence encoding this CDR3. The gene calls are TRBV11-3 and TRBJ2-7; D remains ambiguous. The CDR3 spans 12 residues. CDR1 and CDR2 (germline): SGHNT, YENEEA. The V and J ends lost 4 bases and 3 bases respectively, with 7 bases between them. The DNA of the CDR3 is TGTGCCAGCAGCTCAAATGGCTACGAGCAGTACTTC. Its protein is CASSSNGYEQYF.

The rearrangement uses TRBV7-2 and TRBJ1-2; possible D gene TRBD1, 5 bases. V was shortened by 6 bases and J by 5 bases, with 19 bases between the two germline ends. The CDR3 loop spans 15 amino acids. CDR1 and CDR2 (germline): SGHTA, FQGNSA. CDR3: CASRGGSDPLYGYTF. The CDR3 bases are TGTGCCAGCAGGGGGGGGTCCGACCCCCTTTATGGCTACACCTTC.

The rearrangement joins TRBV7-2 to TRBJ2-7; D tentatively reads TRBD1 or TRBD2 (5 bases each). CDR3 length equals 13 residues. V lost 4 bases and J lost 5, with 12 bases in between. The V gene's germline CDR1 is SGHTA and CDR2 FQGNSA. The CDR3 bases are TGTGCCAGCAGCTGGATGGGGGACCACGAGCAGTACTTC. Translating gives CASSWMGDHEQYF.

The chain couples TRBV28 to TRBJ2-7; possibly TRBD2 for D (6 bases). Germline-derived CDR1 and CDR2 are MDHEN and SYDVKM. The CDR3 is 17 residues long. With 7 bases removed from V and 7 bases from J, the gap between germline ends came to 29 bases. This CDR3 reads CASIPESGREVTGEQYF. The CDR3 nucleotides are TGTGCCAGCATCCCCGAATCAGGCAGGGAGGTGACGGGGGAGCAGTACTTC.

V is TRBV19 and J is TRBJ1-2, with a possible D match to TRBD1 (6 bases). Germline V gene data show CDR1 as LNHDA and CDR2 as SQIVND (reference sequence). The CDR3 is made up of 15 amino acids. V was pared by 5 bases and J by 2 bases, with 15 bases between. CDR3 sequence: CASSQPGAVNYGYTF. The CDR3 DNA sequence: TGTGCCAGTAGTCAACCGGGGGCGGTCAACTATGGCTACACCTTC.

V gene TRBV2 combines with J gene TRBJ1-1, with D unclear. Germline-derived CDR1 and CDR2 are SNHLY and FYNNEI. This CDR3 spans 15 amino acids. Trimming removed 7 bases from V and 0 bases from J, with 15 bases in between. The CDR3 nucleotides are TGTGCCAGCATGCAGACTCCCGTTCTGAACACTGAAGCTTTCTTT. As protein: CASMQTPVLNTEAFF.

The chain has TRBV7-2 and TRBJ2-3; D gene uncertain. Trimming left V 3 bases short and J 0 bases short, with 16 bases between. The germline gives CDR1 SGHTA, CDR2 FQGNSA. This CDR3 contains 17 residues. The CDR3 bases are TGTGCCAGCAGCTTCGAGGCCCGCTACTCTAGCACAGATACGCAGTATTTT. This gives the protein CASSFEARYSSTDTQYF.

The chain recombines TRBV6-1 with TRBJ1-2, with D unclear. Germline CDR1 reads MNHNS; CDR2 reads SASEGT. There are 12 residues in the CDR3. The V end lost 4 bases, the J end lost 4 bases, and 7 bases lay between the germline ends. The CDR3 sequence is CASSARSYGYTF. CDR3 in DNA: TGTGCCAGCAGTGCCCGGAGCTATGGCTACACCTTC.

Worth noting for this clone: Other nucleotide sequences in the sample specify the same CDR3. This chain uses TRBV30 with TRBJ2-1, with TRBD2 identical over 11 bases. Germline loops: CDR1 GTSNPN, CDR2 SVGIG (reference sequence). V lost 2 bases to trimming and J lost 8 bases; unmatched junction nucleotides: 5. The CDR3 runs to 14 residues. Here the CDR3 DNA reads TGTGCCTGGAGTCGTAGCGGGGGGGCACATGAGCAGTTCTTC. Translated, it gives CAWSRSGGAHEQFF. Full variable domain (outside the CDR3, taken from reference TRBV30 and TRBJ2-1): SQTIHQWPATLVQPVGSPLSLECTVEGTSNPNLYWYRQAAGRGLQLLFYSVGIGQISSEVPQNLSASRPQDRQFILSSKKLLLSDSGFYLCAWSRSGGAHEQFFGPGTRLTVL.

The chain has TRBV7-9 and TRBJ1-1; TRBD1 is a possible D gene (6 bases). The CDR3 covers 15 residues. Germline V gene data show CDR1 as SEHNR and CDR2 as FQNEAQ (reference sequence). The germline V and J ends were trimmed by 5 bases and 5 bases, with 18 bases remaining between them. The CDR3 protein is CASSPLQGIGTEAFF. In DNA, the CDR3 is TGTGCCAGCAGCCCCCTACAGGGAATTGGTACTGAAGCTTTCTTT.

The chain links TRBV6-5 to TRBJ1-5, with 8 bases that match TRBD1. Germline CDR1 and CDR2: MNHEY and SVGAGI. V shed 8 bases, J shed 5 bases, and the junction held 8 bases outside the gene matches. This CDR3 comprises 14 residues. The CDR3 DNA sequence: TGTGCCAGCGCCCCTAGACAGGGGTATCAGCCCCAGCATTTT. It is translated as CASAPRQGYQPQHF.

CDR3: CATKLGELNYGYTF. As DNA, the CDR3 is TGTGCCACAAAGCTCGGGGAGTTGAACTATGGCTACACCTTC. The gene calls are TRBV6-1 and TRBJ1-2; D is undetermined. Germline loops: CDR1 MNHNS, CDR2 SASEGT. The CDR3 covers 14 residues. With 10 bases removed from V and 2 bases from J, the gap between germline ends came to 17 bases.

This rearrangement joins TRBV19 to TRBJ2-1; D gene unclear. The CDR3 extends over 11 amino acids. Germline V gives CDR1 LNHDA, CDR2 SQIVND (reference sequence). V lost 5 bases and J lost 9, with 8 bases in between. The CDR3 reads CASSPPPEQFF. The CDR3, as DNA: TGTGCCAGTAGTCCCCCCCCTGAGCAGTTCTTC.

This clone has just a few counts. This chain uses TRBV6-1 with TRBJ2-2; 7 positions agree with TRBD1. The CDR3 has 15 amino acids. Germline assignment: CDR1 MNHNS and CDR2 SASEGT. V was pared by 1 base and J by 5 bases, with 4 bases of the junction left unmatched. The CDR3 loop is CASSEDRGRTGELFF. DNA of the CDR3: TGTGCCAGCAGTGAAGACAGGGGTAGAACCGGGGAGCTGTTTTTT.

Details on this clone: The sample carries other DNA sequences with the same CDR3. V is TRBV27 and J is TRBJ2-7, with D tentatively TRBD2 (6 bases). Per germline, CDR1 MNHEY and CDR2 SMNVEV (reference sequence). The V gene lost 0 bases and the J gene lost 0 bases, with 6 bases spanning the gap. The CDR3 consists of 14 residues. CDR3 protein: CASSLSRDSYEQYF. CDR3 in DNA: TGTGCCAGCAGTTTATCGCGGGACTCCTACGAGCAGTACTTC.